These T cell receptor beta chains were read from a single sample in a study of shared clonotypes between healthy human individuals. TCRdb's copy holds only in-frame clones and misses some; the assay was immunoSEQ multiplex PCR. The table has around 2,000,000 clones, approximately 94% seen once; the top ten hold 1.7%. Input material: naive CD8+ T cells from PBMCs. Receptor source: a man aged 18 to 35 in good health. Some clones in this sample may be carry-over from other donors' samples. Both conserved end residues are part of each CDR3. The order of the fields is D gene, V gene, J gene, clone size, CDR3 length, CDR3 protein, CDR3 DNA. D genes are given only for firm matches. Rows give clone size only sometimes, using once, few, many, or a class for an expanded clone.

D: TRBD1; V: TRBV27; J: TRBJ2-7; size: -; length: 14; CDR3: CASSTRQGTYEQYF; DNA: TGTGCCAGCAGTACGAGACAGGGGACCTACGAGCAGTACTTC
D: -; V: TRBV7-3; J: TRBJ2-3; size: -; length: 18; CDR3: CASSPGWGESPSTDTQYF; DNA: TGTGCCAGCAGCCCTGGGTGGGGGGAGTCTCCTAGCACAGATACGCAGTATTTT
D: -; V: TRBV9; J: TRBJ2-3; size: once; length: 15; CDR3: CASSVDDSRAGTQYF; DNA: TGTGCCAGCAGCGTAGACGATAGCCGGGCGGGTACGCAGTATTTT
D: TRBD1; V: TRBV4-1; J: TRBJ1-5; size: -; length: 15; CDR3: CASSPVTGGPQPQHF; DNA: TGCGCCAGCAGCCCGGTGACAGGGGGTCCCCAGCCCCAGCATTTT
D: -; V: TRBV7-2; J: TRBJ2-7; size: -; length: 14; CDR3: CASSLGPVRYEQYF; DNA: TGTGCCAGCAGCTTAGGGCCAGTTCGGTACGAGCAGTACTTC
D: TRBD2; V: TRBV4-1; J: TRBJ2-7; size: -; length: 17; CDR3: CASSQGLAGGPTYEQYF; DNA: TGCGCCAGCAGCCAAGGACTAGCGGGAGGCCCTACCTACGAGCAGTACTTC
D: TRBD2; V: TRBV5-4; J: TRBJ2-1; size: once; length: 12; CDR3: CAETSGYNEQFF; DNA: TGTGCCGAGACTAGCGGATACAATGAGCAGTTCTTC
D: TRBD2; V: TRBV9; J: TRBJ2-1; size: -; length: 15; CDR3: CASSVSSGRNNEQFF; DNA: TGTGCCAGCAGCGTAAGTAGCGGGAGAAACAATGAGCAGTTCTTC
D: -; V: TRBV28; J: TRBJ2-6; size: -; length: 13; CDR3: CASSLSGANVLTF; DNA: TGTGCCAGCAGCCTCTCTGGGGCCAACGTCCTGACTTTC
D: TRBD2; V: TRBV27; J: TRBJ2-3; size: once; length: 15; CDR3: CASSQTSESTDTQYF; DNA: TGTGCCAGCAGTCAGACTAGCGAGAGCACAGATACGCAGTATTTT
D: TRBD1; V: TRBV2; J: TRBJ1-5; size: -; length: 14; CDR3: CASREDRGNQPQHF; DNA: TGTGCCAGCAGGGAAGACAGGGGCAATCAGCCCCAGCATTTT
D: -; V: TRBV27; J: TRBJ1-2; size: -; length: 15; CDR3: CASSLTGWANYGYTF; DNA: TGTGCCAGCAGTTTAACAGGGTGGGCTAACTATGGCTACACCTTC
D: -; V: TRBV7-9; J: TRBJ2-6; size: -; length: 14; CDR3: CASSYPPGANVLTF; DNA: TGTGCCAGCAGCTACCCCCCGGGGGCCAACGTCCTGACTTTC
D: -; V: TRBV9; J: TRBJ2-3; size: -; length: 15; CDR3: CASSGASASTDTQYF; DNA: TGTGCCAGCAGCGGGGCTAGCGCGAGCACAGATACGCAGTATTTT
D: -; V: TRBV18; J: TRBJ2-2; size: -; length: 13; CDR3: CASKTGDGGELFF; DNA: TGTGCCAGCAAAACAGGTGATGGCGGGGAGCTGTTTTTT
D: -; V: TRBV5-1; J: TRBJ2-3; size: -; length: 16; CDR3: CASSLQSSFRTDTQYF; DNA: TGCGCCAGCAGCTTGCAGTCGAGCTTTCGCACAGATACGCAGTATTTT
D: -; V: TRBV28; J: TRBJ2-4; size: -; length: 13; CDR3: CASRDARGIIQYF; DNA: TGTGCCAGCAGAGATGCCCGTGGGATCATTCAGTACTTC
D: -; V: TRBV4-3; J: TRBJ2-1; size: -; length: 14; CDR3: CASSQDGRENEQFF; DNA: TGCGCCAGCAGCCAAGATGGCAGGGAGAATGAGCAGTTCTTC
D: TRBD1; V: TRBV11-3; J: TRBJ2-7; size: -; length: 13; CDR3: CASSPGTDYEQYF; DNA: TGTGCCAGCAGCCCCGGGACAGACTACGAGCAGTACTTC
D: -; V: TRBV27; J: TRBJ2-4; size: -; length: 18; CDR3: CASSFHVSGPGAKNIQYF; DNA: TGTGCCAGCAGTTTTCATGTTAGTGGTCCTGGGGCCAAAAACATTCAGTACTTC
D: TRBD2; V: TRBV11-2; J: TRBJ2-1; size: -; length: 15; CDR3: CASSPWTSGRRRQFF; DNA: TGTGCCAGCAGCCCTTGGACTAGCGGGAGGAGGAGGCAGTTCTTC
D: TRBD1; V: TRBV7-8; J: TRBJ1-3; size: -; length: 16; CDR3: CASSLGYRGTGNTIYF; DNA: TGTGCCAGCAGCTTAGGGTACAGGGGAACAGGAAACACCATATATTTT
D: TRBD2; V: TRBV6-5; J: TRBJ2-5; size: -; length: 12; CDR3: CASGEGVETQYF; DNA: TGTGCCAGCGGGGAGGGCGTTGAGACCCAGTACTTC
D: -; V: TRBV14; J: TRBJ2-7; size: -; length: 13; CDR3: CASSQGGYYEQYF; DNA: TGTGCCAGCAGCCAAGGCGGATACTACGAGCAGTACTTC
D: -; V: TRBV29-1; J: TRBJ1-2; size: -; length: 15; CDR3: CSVEGARQVGYGYTF; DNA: TGCAGCGTTGAAGGTGCGAGGCAGGTTGGCTATGGCTACACCTTC
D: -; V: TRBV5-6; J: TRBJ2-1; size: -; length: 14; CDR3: CASSLPRGLGEQFF; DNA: TGTGCCAGCAGCCTTCCCCGGGGACTCGGGGAGCAGTTCTTC
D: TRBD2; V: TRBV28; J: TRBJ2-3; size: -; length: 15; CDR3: CASSLRTSSGDTQYF; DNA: TGTGCCAGCAGTTTGCGGACTAGTAGTGGAGATACGCAGTATTTT
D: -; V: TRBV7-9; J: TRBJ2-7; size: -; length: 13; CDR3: CASSSLRPAEQYF; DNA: TGTGCCAGCAGCTCTCTCAGACCGGCCGAGCAGTACTTC
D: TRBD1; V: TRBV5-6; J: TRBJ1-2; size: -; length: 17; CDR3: CASSGPGTGAGGYGYTF; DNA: TGTGCCAGCAGCGGTCCCGGGACAGGGGCCGGCGGCTATGGCTACACCTTC
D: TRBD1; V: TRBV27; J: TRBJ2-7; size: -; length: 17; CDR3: CASSLLTGTGPLYEQYF; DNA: TGTGCCAGCAGCCTACTTACCGGGACAGGGCCACTCTACGAGCAGTACTTC
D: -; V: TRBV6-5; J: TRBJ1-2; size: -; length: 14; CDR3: CASSYSPRTNGYTF; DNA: TGTGCCAGCAGTTACTCACCTCGTACAAATGGCTACACCTTC
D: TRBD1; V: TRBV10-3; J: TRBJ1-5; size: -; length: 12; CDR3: CATRQGNQPQHF; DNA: TGTGCCACAAGACAGGGTAATCAGCCCCAGCATTTT
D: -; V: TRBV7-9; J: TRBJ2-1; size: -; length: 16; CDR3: CASSLVPAGLWNEQFF; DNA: TGTGCCAGCAGCTTAGTCCCAGCGGGCCTTTGGAATGAGCAGTTCTTC
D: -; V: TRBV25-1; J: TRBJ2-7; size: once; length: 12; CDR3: CASSAGGYEQYF; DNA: TGTGCCAGCAGTGCTGGCGGATACGAGCAGTACTTC
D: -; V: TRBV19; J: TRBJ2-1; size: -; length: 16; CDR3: CASTRDTWSSYNEQFF; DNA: TGTGCCAGTACCCGGGACACCTGGAGCTCCTACAATGAGCAGTTCTTC
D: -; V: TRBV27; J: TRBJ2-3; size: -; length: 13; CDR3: CASSLWVRDTQYF; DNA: TGTGCCAGCAGTTTATGGGTCCGGGATACGCAGTATTTT
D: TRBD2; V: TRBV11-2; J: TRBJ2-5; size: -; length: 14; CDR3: CASSFSGIIETQYF; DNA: TGTGCCAGCAGCTTTAGCGGGATAATAGAGACCCAGTACTTC
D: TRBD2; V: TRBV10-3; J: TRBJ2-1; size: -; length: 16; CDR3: CAISEPGVAGVNEQFF; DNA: TGTGCCATCAGTGAGCCCGGGGTAGCGGGGGTCAATGAGCAGTTCTTC
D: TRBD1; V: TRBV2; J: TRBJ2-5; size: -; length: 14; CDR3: CASSDKTGSETQYF; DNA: TGTGCCAGCAGTGATAAGACAGGGTCAGAGACCCAGTACTTC
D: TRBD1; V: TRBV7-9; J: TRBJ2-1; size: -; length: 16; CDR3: CASSHRDRASYNEQFF; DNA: TGTGCCAGCAGTCACCGGGACAGGGCCTCCTACAATGAGCAGTTCTTC
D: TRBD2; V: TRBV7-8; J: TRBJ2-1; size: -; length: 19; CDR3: CASRTRQGALAGAYNEQFF; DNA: TGTGCCAGCAGGACGCGGCAGGGGGCTCTAGCGGGAGCTTACAATGAGCAGTTCTTC
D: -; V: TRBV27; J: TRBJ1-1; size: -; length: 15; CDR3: CASSVTLRPLTEAFF; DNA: TGTGCCAGCAGTGTCACCCTGCGACCTCTTACTGAAGCTTTCTTT
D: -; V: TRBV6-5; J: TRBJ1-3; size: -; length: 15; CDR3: CASSPDGSSGNTIYF; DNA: TGTGCCAGCAGCCCGGACGGGAGCTCTGGAAACACCATATATTTT
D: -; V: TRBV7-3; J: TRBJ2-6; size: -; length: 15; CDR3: CASTQSSSGANVLTF; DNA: TGTGCCAGCACCCAGAGCAGCTCTGGGGCCAACGTCCTGACTTTC
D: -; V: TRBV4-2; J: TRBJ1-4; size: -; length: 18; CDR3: CASSQVGEQPPGEEKLFF; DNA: TGTGCCAGCAGCCAGGTGGGGGAGCAACCTCCCGGGGAGGAAAAACTGTTTTTT
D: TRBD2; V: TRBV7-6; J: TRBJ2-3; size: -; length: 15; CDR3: CASRRLAGVADTQYF; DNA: TGTGCCAGCAGAAGACTAGCGGGAGTAGCAGATACGCAGTATTTT